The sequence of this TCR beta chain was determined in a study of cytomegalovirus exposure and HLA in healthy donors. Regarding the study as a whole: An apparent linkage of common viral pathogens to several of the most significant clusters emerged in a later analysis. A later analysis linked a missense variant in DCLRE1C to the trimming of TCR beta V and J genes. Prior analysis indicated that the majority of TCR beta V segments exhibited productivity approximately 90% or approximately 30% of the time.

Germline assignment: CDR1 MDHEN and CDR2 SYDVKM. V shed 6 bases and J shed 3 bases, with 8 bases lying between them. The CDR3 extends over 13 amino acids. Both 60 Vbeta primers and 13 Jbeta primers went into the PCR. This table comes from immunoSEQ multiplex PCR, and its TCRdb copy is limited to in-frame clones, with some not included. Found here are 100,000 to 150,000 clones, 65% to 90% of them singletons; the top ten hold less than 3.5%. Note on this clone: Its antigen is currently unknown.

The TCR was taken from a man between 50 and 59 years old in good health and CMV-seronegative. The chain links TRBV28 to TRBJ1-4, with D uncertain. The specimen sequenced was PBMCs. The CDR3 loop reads CASRRVPNEKLFF. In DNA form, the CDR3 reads TGTGCCAGCAGGCGTGTACCTAATGAAAAACTGTTTTTT.